These T cell receptor beta chains were read from a single sample in a study of PD-L1 blockade in urothelial cancer. This table comes from immunoSEQ multiplex PCR, and its TCRdb copy is limited to in-frame clones, with some not included. This repertoire shows some 120,000 clones, about 81% found once; its top ten account for about 2.9%. The sample in question was PBMCs, obtained around atezolizumab (anti-PD-L1) treatment. Receptors originate from a man aged 45 to 65 with urothelial cancer. Both conserved end residues are part of each CDR3. D genes are given only for firm matches. Rows give clone size only sometimes, using once, few, many, or a class for an expanded clone.

cdr3_aa	cdr3_nt	j_call	v_call	d_call	clone_size
CASSLARGTEAFF	TGTGCCAGCAGCTTAGCCAGAGGCACTGAAGCTTTCTTT	TRBJ1-1	TRBV11-2	-	-
CATSRDGPHTEAFF	TGTGCCACCAGCAGAGATGGCCCGCACACTGAAGCTTTCTTT	TRBJ1-1	TRBV15	-	-
CASKRQGQETQYF	TGTGCCAGCAAGCGACAGGGCCAAGAGACCCAGTACTTC	TRBJ2-5	TRBV6-4	TRBD1	-
CASSSSGSRLFF	TGTGCCAGCAGCTCATCGGGTAGTCGGCTGTTTTTT	TRBJ2-2	TRBV6-5	-	-
CASTDGGIHEQYF	TGTGCCAGCACCGACGGGGGGATCCACGAGCAGTACTTC	TRBJ2-7	TRBV6-6	TRBD2	-
CASSLREGYNEQFF	TGCGCCAGCAGCTTGCGGGAGGGCTACAATGAGCAGTTCTTC	TRBJ2-1	TRBV5-1	TRBD2	few
CASSKATSQGFASGRDSYEQYF	TGTGCCAGCAGCAAAGCGACTTCACAGGGTTTCGCTAGCGGGAGGGACTCCTACGAGCAGTACTTC	TRBJ2-7	TRBV21-1	-	-
CASSLGLAGMVGELFF	TGTGCCAGCAGCTTGGGACTAGCGGGAATGGTCGGGGAGCTGTTTTTT	TRBJ2-2	TRBV5-6	TRBD2	-
CASSPTGEAYQPQHF	TGTGCCAGCTCGCCCACGGGGGAGGCGTATCAGCCCCAGCATTTT	TRBJ1-5	TRBV2	-	few
CASSSPKGGGNTGELFF	TGTGCCAGCAGCTCGCCCAAGGGAGGGGGGAACACCGGGGAGCTGTTTTTT	TRBJ2-2	TRBV11-2	-	few
CASSLPGQGVEQYF	TGTGCCAGCAGTTTACCGGGACAGGGGGTGGAGCAGTACTTC	TRBJ2-7	TRBV28	TRBD1	-
CASTFLADYEQYF	TGTGCCAGCACGTTTCTAGCGGACTACGAGCAGTACTTC	TRBJ2-7	TRBV6-1	TRBD2	-
CASSLSLAGGMGEQFF	TGTGCCAGCAGCTTAAGCCTAGCGGGAGGAATGGGTGAGCAGTTCTTC	TRBJ2-1	TRBV7-8	TRBD2	-
CASSLDFGGSSYNEQFF	TGTGCCAGCAGCTTAGATTTTGGGGGGAGCTCCTACAATGAGCAGTTCTTC	TRBJ2-1	TRBV11-3	-	-
CASSSQGVNTEAFF	TGTGCCAGCAGTTCTCAGGGCGTGAACACTGAAGCTTTCTTT	TRBJ1-1	TRBV6-5	-	-
CASRRDLNSPLHF	TGTGCCAGCAGGAGGGATCTGAATTCACCCCTCCACTTT	TRBJ1-6	TRBV2	-	-
CASSYGTGVNYGYTF	TGTGCCAGCAGTTACGGGACAGGGGTAAACTATGGCTACACCTTC	TRBJ1-2	TRBV6-5	TRBD1	few
CAWSFGGGNSPLHF	TGTGCCTGGAGTTTTGGGGGAGGCAATTCACCCCTCCACTTT	TRBJ1-6	TRBV30	-	-
CASSLGQETNIQYF	TGTGCCAGCAGCTTAGGACAGGAGACTAACATTCAGTACTTC	TRBJ2-4	TRBV7-2	-	-
CAWIRGARAEAFF	TGTGCCTGGATTCGGGGGGCGAGGGCTGAAGCTTTCTTT	TRBJ1-1	TRBV30	-	-
CASRGQANTGELFF	TGTGCCAGCAGGGGACAGGCGAACACCGGGGAGCTGTTTTTT	TRBJ2-2	TRBV11-3	TRBD1	-
CASSLGLAGGNRGNAFF	TGCGCCAGCAGCTTGGGACTAGCGGGAGGTAATAGGGGGAATGCGTTCTTC	TRBJ2-1	TRBV5-1	TRBD2	-
CASTPGGGGNEQFF	TGTGCCAGCACCCCCGGTGGAGGCGGCAATGAGCAGTTCTTC	TRBJ2-1	TRBV6-5	-	-
CASSPKIGVETQYF	TGTGCCAGCAGTCCGAAGATAGGAGTAGAGACCCAGTACTTC	TRBJ2-5	TRBV6-5	-	-
CASSEGVGPGQPQHF	TGTGCCAGCAGTGAAGGCGTGGGTCCCGGGCAGCCCCAGCATTTT	TRBJ1-5	TRBV6-1	-	-
CASRGGQVTDTQYF	TGTGCCAGCAGGGGGGGACAGGTCACAGATACGCAGTATTTT	TRBJ2-3	TRBV27	TRBD1	-
CASSQTHRTGHGYTF	TGCGCCAGCAGCCAGACACACAGGACAGGGCATGGCTACACCTTC	TRBJ1-2	TRBV10-2	TRBD1	-
CASSFDRNYGYTF	TGTGCCAGCAGTTTTGACAGAAACTATGGCTACACCTTC	TRBJ1-2	TRBV27	-	-
CASIRQNTEAFF	TGTGCCAGCATCAGACAGAACACTGAAGCTTTCTTT	TRBJ1-1	TRBV28	-	-
CASRSTGGPLREQYF	TGCGCCAGCAGGTCAACAGGGGGCCCACTACGCGAGCAGTACTTC	TRBJ2-7	TRBV5-1	TRBD1	-
CASYSFGYSNQPQHF	TGTGCCAGCTACAGCTTCGGCTATAGCAATCAGCCCCAGCATTTT	TRBJ1-5	TRBV28	-	-
CASRVVGQPQHF	TGTGCCAGCAGGGTAGTCGGGCAGCCCCAGCATTTT	TRBJ1-5	TRBV28	-	-
CASRPTGLGTDTQYF	TGTGCCAGCAGACCGACAGGTCTGGGCACAGATACGCAGTATTTT	TRBJ2-3	TRBV27	-	-
CASSVRQGGAQETQYF	TGTGCCAGCAGTGTTCGACAGGGTGGGGCCCAAGAGACCCAGTACTTC	TRBJ2-5	TRBV6-1	TRBD1	-
CASSVAGDHTEQFF	TGTGCCAGCAGCGTAGCGGGAGACCACACTGAGCAGTTCTTC	TRBJ2-1	TRBV9	-	-
CASSAGQFNTEAFF	TGTGCCAGCAGTGCGGGACAGTTCAACACTGAAGCTTTCTTT	TRBJ1-1	TRBV25-1	TRBD1	-
CASGSGQGYNEQFF	TGTGCTAGTGGTTCTGGACAGGGTTACAATGAGCAGTTCTTC	TRBJ2-1	TRBV12-5	TRBD1	once
CASSAPSGQGAPLSTEAFF	TGTGCCAGCAGCGCCCCCTCCGGACAGGGGGCGCCTCTTAGCACTGAAGCTTTCTTT	TRBJ1-1	TRBV9	TRBD1	-
CASSLAGGMTGELFF	TGTGCCAGCAGCTTAGCAGGGGGCATGACCGGGGAGCTGTTTTTT	TRBJ2-2	TRBV11-2	TRBD1	-
CASSSPGQGGYGYTF	TGTGCCAGCAGCTCTCCTGGACAGGGTGGATATGGCTACACCTTC	TRBJ1-2	TRBV7-9	TRBD1	-
CASRPSPERLAGRTDTQYF	TGTGCCAGCAGACCCAGCCCCGAAAGACTAGCGGGACGGACAGATACGCAGTATTTT	TRBJ2-3	TRBV11-1	TRBD2	-
CANENDGSSGNTIYF	TGTGCCAACGAAAACGACGGGAGCTCTGGAAACACCATATATTTT	TRBJ1-3	TRBV27	-	-
CASSLAQGLQHF	TGTGCCAGCAGCTTAGCCCAGGGTCTCCAGCATTTT	TRBJ1-5	TRBV7-9	-	-
CASSLSGGTNQPQHF	TGTGCCAGCAGTTTATCCGGGGGAACTAATCAGCCCCAGCATTTT	TRBJ1-5	TRBV28	-	-
CASSQDRNEKLFF	TGTGCCAGCAGCCAGGACAGAAATGAAAAACTGTTTTTT	TRBJ1-4	TRBV7-9	-	few
CASSPGLFSYNEQFF	TGTGCCAGCAGTCCCGGACTTTTCTCCTACAATGAGCAGTTCTTC	TRBJ2-1	TRBV11-3	-	-
CASSPRGRTSGRSEQYF	TGTGCCAGCAGCCCGAGGGGCCGGACTAGCGGGAGGAGCGAGCAGTACTTC	TRBJ2-7	TRBV28	TRBD2	many
CASSTVGQELSGNTIYF	TGTGCCAGCAGCACTGTAGGACAGGAACTCTCTGGAAACACCATATATTTT	TRBJ1-3	TRBV5-6	TRBD1	-